What follows are 22 T cell receptor beta chains derived from one specimen sequenced in a study of blood T cell repertoires in COVID-19. Using immunoSEQ multiplex PCR, the repertoire was profiled, and TCRdb retains in-frame clones only, with some absent. The table lists about 190,000 clones, about four fifths of them singletons. Material: peripheral blood. These receptors were taken from a man in his fifties or sixties with acute or convalescent COVID-19.

This clone was detected only a few times. This chain connects TRBV28 to TRBJ2-7; 9 nucleotides align to TRBD2. Germline CDR1 MDHEN, CDR2 SYDVKM. V lost 7 bases to trimming and J lost 0 bases; unmatched junction nucleotides: 10. There are 16 residues in the CDR3. The CDR3 sequence: CASNQGLAGSSYEQYF. For the CDR3, the DNA is TGTGCCAGCAATCAGGGTCTAGCGGGGTCCTCCTACGAGCAGTACTTC.

J is TRBJ2-3 and V is TRBV7-9; 8 bases fit TRBD2. V trimming: 5 bases; J trimming: 1 base; junction bases outside the gene matches: 2. From germline, CDR1 is SEHNR and CDR2 FQNEAQ (reference sequence). The CDR3 sequence is 14 residues long. The CDR3 sequence: CASSMTSGTDTQYF. The DNA of the CDR3 is TGTGCCAGCAGCATGACTAGCGGCACAGATACGCAGTATTTT. Full variable domain (missing parts from reference TRBV7-9 and TRBJ2-3): DTGVSQNPRHKITKRGQNVTFRCDPISEHNRLYWYRQTLGQGPEFLTYFQNEAQLEKSRLLSDRFSAERPKGSFSTLEIQRTEQGDSAMYLCASSMTSGTDTQYFGPGTRLTVL.

Turning to this clone: This specimen includes other DNA sequences encoding the same CDR3. The chain employs TRBV5-6 and TRBJ1-3, with unresolved D. Looked up from germline, CDR1 is SGHDT and CDR2 is YYEEEE. CDR3 size: 14 residues. V lost 0 bases and J 1 base, leaving 5 bases between the germline ends. The chain's CDR3 is CASSLVESGNTIYF. CDR3 bases: TGTGCCAGCAGCTTGGTCGAGTCTGGAAACACCATATATTTT.

This chain connects TRBV19 to TRBJ2-3; 11 bases map to TRBD2. CDR1 and CDR2 from the germline V gene are LNHDA and SQIVND (reference sequence). Unmatched junction bases numbered 1, after V lost 1 base and J lost 1 base. The CDR3 has 16 amino acids. CDR3: CASSIVLAGGTDTQYF. The DNA of the CDR3 is TGTGCCAGTAGTATAGTACTAGCGGGGGGCACAGATACGCAGTATTTT.

This clone has at least ten counts. This sequence joins TRBV29-1 and TRBJ2-7, with a tentative D call TRBD1 (7 bases). The CDR3 totals 12 residues. The V end lost 6 bases, the J end lost 5 bases, and 14 bases lay between the germline ends. Germline V gives CDR1 SQVTM, CDR2 ANQGSEA. The CDR3 protein is CSVGLQGNEQYF. CDR3 sequence (DNA): TGCAGCGTCGGACTACAGGGGAACGAGCAGTACTTC.

The rearrangement joins TRBV24-1 to TRBJ2-3; 7 bases agree with TRBD2. V shed 2 bases, J shed 0 bases, and the junction held 22 bases outside the gene matches. The CDR3 totals 22 residues. Germline V gene sequence: CDR1 KGHDR, CDR2 SFDVKD. The CDR3 is CATSDSRILSGRPNASTDTQYF. CDR3 coding DNA: TGTGCCACCAGTGATTCTCGAATCCTTAGCGGGCGACCGAATGCTAGCACAGATACGCAGTATTTT.

This chain uses TRBV28 with TRBJ1-2; TRBD1 is a possible D gene (6 bases). This CDR3 has 14 amino acids. V was shortened by 3 bases and J by 4 bases, with 12 bases between the two germline ends. Germline V gene lookup returns CDR1 MDHEN and CDR2 SYDVKM. Written as DNA, the CDR3 is TGTGCCAGCAGTTTGGGTGGACAGACCTATGGCTACACCTTC. Its translation is CASSLGGQTYGYTF.

The chain links TRBV19 to TRBJ1-1; 7 nucleotides line up with TRBD1. J gave up 1 base and V 4 bases, and 6 bases lay outside the gene matches. Germline CDR1 is LNHDA and CDR2 is SQIVND (reference sequence). The CDR3 length is 15 residues. The CDR3 DNA reads TGTGCCAGTAGTAAGGGGGACAGAAGGAACACTGAAGCTTTCTTT. Protein sequence: CASSKGDRRNTEAFF.

The genes are TRBV19 and TRBJ2-7; 9 nucleotides line up with TRBD2. The germline gives CDR1 LNHDA, CDR2 SQIVND (reference sequence). There are 14 residues in the CDR3. The trim removed 5 bases at V and 7 bases at J, leaving 9 bases unmatched. The CDR3 region has the DNA TGTGCCAGTAGTTATGGCGGGGGGGCCCGGGAGCAGTACTTC. Translating gives CASSYGGGAREQYF.

The CDR3 here is CASSSDIYSYNEQFF. The CDR3 region has the DNA TGTGCCAGCAGCTCCGACATTTACTCCTACAATGAGCAGTTCTTC. The chain carries TRBV7-9 and TRBJ2-1; D is unclear. There are 15 residues in the CDR3. Germline values: CDR1 SEHNR, CDR2 FQNEAQ (reference sequence). The V and J ends lost 4 bases and 0 bases respectively, with 10 bases between them.

This clone was counted between two and nine times. The V gene is TRBV7-9, the J gene TRBJ1-2, with 7 bases matching TRBD1. The germline gives CDR1 SEHNR, CDR2 FQNEAQ (reference sequence). The CDR3 runs 14 residues. J lost 7 bases, V lost 1 base, and 6 bases had no gene match. CDR3 region: CASSLVVTGFGYTF. As DNA, the CDR3 is TGTGCCAGCAGCTTAGTAGTGACAGGGTTTGGCTACACCTTC.

This clone was counted a few times. This chain uses TRBV3-1 (or the pseudogene TRBV3-2) with TRBJ2-6; 8 bases map to TRBD1. From germline, CDR1 is LGHDT and CDR2 YNNKEL (reference sequence). CDR3 length equals 17 residues. The junction had 7 bases not matched to a gene; V was cut back by 6 bases and J by 0 bases. CDR3 in amino acids: CASRRTGLLSGANVLTF. CDR3 bases: TGTGCCAGCAGAAGGACAGGGCTACTCTCTGGGGCCAACGTCCTGACTTTC.

CDR3 in amino acids: CASREVGMNTEAFF. As DNA, the CDR3 is TGTGCCAGTAGGGAGGTTGGGATGAACACTGAAGCTTTCTTT. The V call is TRBV19, the J call TRBJ1-1, with no clear D. The CDR3 loop spans 14 amino acids. The V end lost 6 bases, the J end lost 0 bases, and 11 bases lay between the germline ends. The V gene's germline CDR1 is LNHDA and CDR2 SQIVND (reference sequence). Based on the CDR3 plus reference TRBV19 and TRBJ1-1, the full variable domain is DGGITQSPKYLFRKEGQNVTLSCEQNLNHDAMYWYRQDPGQGLRLIYYSQIVNDFQKGDIAEGYSVSREKKESFPLTVTSAQKNPTAFYLCASREVGMNTEAFFGQGTRLTVV.

The genes are TRBV5-4 and TRBJ2-7; D is possibly TRBD2 (5 bases). Per germline, CDR1 SGHNT and CDR2 YYREEE (reference sequence). Trimming pared 2 bases from V and 0 bases from J, leaving 12 bases between. The CDR3 runs to 15 residues. CDR3 amino acids: CASSLQTRSSYEQYF. DNA of the CDR3: TGTGCCAGCAGCTTACAAACTAGATCCTCCTACGAGCAGTACTTC. The whole variable domain, remainder taken from reference TRBV5-4 and TRBJ2-7, is ETGVTQSPTHLIKTRGQQVTLRCSSQSGHNTVSWYQQALGQGPQFIFQYYREEENGRGNFPPRFSGLQFPNYSSELNVNALELDDSALYLCASSLQTRSSYEQYFGPGTRLTVT.

The rearrangement uses TRBV13 and TRBJ2-5; perhaps TRBD2 as D (5 bases). V was shortened by 5 bases and J by 5 bases, with 12 bases between the two germline ends. CDR3 length: 13 amino acids. Germline assignment: CDR1 PRHDT and CDR2 FYEKMQ (reference sequence). The CDR3 nucleotides read TGTGCCAGCAGCCCGCTAGCTGGGGAGACCCAGTACTTC. Its protein product is CASSPLAGETQYF.

V and J are TRBV6-5 and TRBJ2-7; TRBD1 matches at 9 bases. Germline loops: CDR1 MNHEY, CDR2 SVGAGI. The trim removed 2 bases at V and 3 bases at J, leaving 8 bases unmatched. CDR3 length equals 16 residues. The CDR3, as DNA: TGTGCCAGCAGTTACCTCCCCGGGACAGGGTTCTACGAGCAGTACTTC. Translating gives CASSYLPGTGFYEQYF.

The genes are TRBV5-1 and TRBJ1-4, with 8 bases matching TRBD1. Germline V gene lookup returns CDR1 SGHRS and CDR2 YFSETQ. This CDR3 is built from 15 residues. The ends lost 0 bases at V and 4 bases at J; junction bases unmatched: 2. The CDR3, as DNA: TGCGCCAGCAGCTTGGCGGGACAGGATAATGAAAAACTGTTTTTT. Translating it yields CASSLAGQDNEKLFF.

The V gene is TRBV10-3, the J gene TRBJ2-1; 10 bases are shared with TRBD2. Losses at the gene ends were 4 bases for V and 8 bases for J; bases not matched to a gene: 5. Germline CDR1 reads ENHRY; CDR2 reads SYGVKD. This CDR3 spans 14 amino acids. The CDR3 region has the DNA TGTGCCATCAGTGTCCAGCGGGGGGGCCATGAGCAGTTCTTC. Its translation is CAISVQRGGHEQFF.

This clone came up a few times. The CDR3 sequence: CASSLDWRSTEAFF. The CDR3 region has the DNA TGTGCCAGCTCCTTGGACTGGAGGAGCACTGAAGCTTTCTTT. This rearrangement joins TRBV27 to TRBJ1-1; D ambiguous. There are 14 residues in the CDR3. The V end was cut by 8 bases, the J end by 4 bases, with 17 bases between. The germline CDR1 and CDR2 sequences are MNHEY and SMNVEV (reference sequence).

In its sample, this clone was seen a few times. Other DNA sequences from this sample encode an identical CDR3 as well. The genes are TRBV3-1 (or the pseudogene TRBV3-2) and TRBJ2-7, with D perhaps TRBD2 (6 bases). The V and J ends lost 3 bases and 6 bases respectively, with 6 bases between them. CDR1 LGHDT and CDR2 YNNKEL come from the germline V gene (reference sequence). The CDR3 runs to 11 residues. CDR3 amino acids: CASSQGGEQYF. In DNA form, the CDR3 reads TGTGCCAGCAGCCAGGGGGGCGAGCAGTACTTC.

The chain employs TRBV7-2 and TRBJ1-2; D is unresolved. The CDR3 has 14 amino acids. Per the germline V gene, CDR1 is SGHTA and CDR2 is FQGNSA. The V end lost 1 base, the J end lost 2 bases, and 8 bases lay between the germline ends. The CDR3, as DNA: TGTGCCAGCAGCTTAGGACACACGAACTATGGCTACACCTTC. This sequence encodes CASSLGHTNYGYTF.

The chain employs TRBV5-1 and TRBJ2-3; D ambiguous. The germline V and J ends were trimmed by 0 bases and 2 bases, with 7 bases remaining between them. From germline, CDR1 is SGHRS and CDR2 YFSETQ. This CDR3 contains 14 residues. The CDR3 region is CASSLGDNTDTQYF. The CDR3 DNA reads TGCGCCAGCAGCTTGGGTGACAACACAGATACGCAGTATTTT.